The 25 T cell receptor beta chains below were found in one sample sequenced in a study of blood T cell repertoires in COVID-19. Here immunoSEQ multiplex PCR was the method, and the copy in TCRdb shows in-frame clones only, minus some. The repertoire holds 350,000 to 450,000 clones, roughly 90% seen once, with more than 0.85% in the top ten. The sample was PBMCs or T cells enriched from blood (not recorded which). These receptor sequences come from a woman in her thirties or forties who had been exposed to COVID-19.

J is TRBJ1-2 and V is TRBV6-5; perhaps TRBD1 as D (6 bases). CDR1 MNHEY and CDR2 SVGAGI come from the germline V gene. The CDR3 is made up of 14 amino acids. V was clipped by 5 bases and J by 2 bases, with 12 bases between them. The CDR3 region has the DNA TGTGCCAGCAGTAGGCACAGGGCGAACTATGGCTACACCTTC. Translated, it gives CASSRHRANYGYTF.

The chain has TRBV5-4 and TRBJ2-1; D remains ambiguous. CDR1 is SGHNT, CDR2 YYREEE, per germline (reference sequence). Trimming pared 1 base from V and 1 base from J, leaving 9 bases between. This CDR3 spans 15 amino acids. CDR3 sequence reads: CASSLRTGSYNEQFF. The DNA for the CDR3 is TGTGCCAGCAGCTTGCGAACCGGGTCCTACAATGAGCAGTTCTTC. The variable domain in full, with the rest retrieved from reference TRBV5-4 and TRBJ2-1, is ETGVTQSPTHLIKTRGQQVTLRCSSQSGHNTVSWYQQALGQGPQFIFQYYREEENGRGNFPPRFSGLQFPNYSSELNVNALELDDSALYLCASSLRTGSYNEQFFGPGTRLTVL.

This clone has more than one count but fewer than ten. The chain combines TRBV7-8 with TRBJ1-2; a weak D match, TRBD1 (5 bases). V was cut by 5 bases and J by 7 bases, with 20 bases left in between. This CDR3 comprises 15 residues. The germline V gene encodes CDR1 SGHVS and CDR2 FQNEAQ. The CDR3 nucleotides read TGTGCCAGCAGCCCTAGGACAAGCCCCTCGGGTGGCTACACCTTC. This translates into CASSPRTSPSGGYTF.

V usage is TRBV15 and J usage is TRBJ2-3, with 7 nucleotides matching TRBD1. Germline loops: CDR1 LNHNV, CDR2 YYDKDF (reference sequence). V dropped 2 bases and J dropped 0; count of bases not matched to a gene: 2. CDR3 length: 15 amino acids. CDR3 residues: CATSRKQGSTDTQYF. DNA for the CDR3: TGTGCCACCAGCAGAAAACAGGGGAGCACAGATACGCAGTATTTT.

This rearrangement joins TRBV5-1 to TRBJ2-7; 8 positions agree with TRBD2. This CDR3 comprises 16 residues. Per the germline V gene, CDR1 is SGHRS and CDR2 is YFSETQ. Unmatched junction bases numbered 11, after V lost 2 bases and J lost 4 bases. CDR3 protein: CASSLRTSGGPYEQYF. The CDR3 region has the DNA TGCGCCAGCAGCTTAAGGACGAGCGGGGGACCTTACGAGCAGTACTTC.

The V call is TRBV5-1, the J call TRBJ1-4, with D possibly matching TRBD1 (6 bases). V was pared by 4 bases and J by 8 bases, with 27 bases between. The CDR3 has 18 amino acids. Germline V gene sequence: CDR1 SGHRS, CDR2 YFSETQ. CDR3 sequence reads: CASSQGDMRARPIEKLFF. CDR3 in DNA: TGCGCCAGCAGCCAAGGGGACATGAGGGCGCGGCCTATCGAAAAACTGTTTTTT.

The chain employs TRBV24-1 and TRBJ2-3; tentatively, D is TRBD1 (5 bases). The germline V gene has CDR1 KGHDR and CDR2 SFDVKD. V was trimmed by 4 bases and J by 0 bases, leaving 16 bases between them. The CDR3 consists of 17 residues. CDR3: CATSDPGQGISTDTQYF. CDR3 in DNA: TGTGCCACCAGTGACCCGGGCCAGGGTATTAGCACAGATACGCAGTATTTT.

J is TRBJ2-7 and V is TRBV5-1; D is possibly TRBD2 (6 bases). The CDR3 spans 12 residues. The V gene lost 4 bases and the J gene lost 3 bases, with 8 bases spanning the gap. Germline-derived CDR1 and CDR2 are SGHRS and YFSETQ. As DNA, the CDR3 is TGCGCCAGCAGCCCCGGGGGCTACGAGCAGTACTTC. Its protein product is CASSPGGYEQYF.

This rearrangement joins TRBV9 to TRBJ1-6, with 7 bases identical to TRBD1. The CDR3 is 15 residues long. V was pared by 4 bases and J by 7 bases, with 8 bases of the junction left unmatched. The germline CDR1 and CDR2 sequences are SGDLS and YYNGEE. For the CDR3, the DNA is TGTGCCAGCAGCTTTTCCGGGACAGACAATTCACCCCTCCACTTT. Residues: CASSFSGTDNSPLHF.

The genes are TRBV5-4 and TRBJ1-2; 7 positions match TRBD1. The CDR3 extends over 12 amino acids. The V segment lost 4 bases and the J segment 5 bases; nucleotides outside the gene matches: 2. Germline values: CDR1 SGHNT, CDR2 YYREEE (reference sequence). The CDR3 sequence: CASSRDSYGYTF. As DNA, the CDR3 is TGTGCCAGCAGCAGGGACAGTTATGGCTACACCTTC. Looking up the rest from reference TRBV5-4 and TRBJ1-2 gives the full variable domain: ETGVTQSPTHLIKTRGQQVTLRCSSQSGHNTVSWYQQALGQGPQFIFQYYREEENGRGNFPPRFSGLQFPNYSSELNVNALELDDSALYLCASSRDSYGYTFGSGTRLTVV.

This clone was seen just once. The V gene is TRBV19, the J gene TRBJ2-4, with D maybe TRBD1 (5 bases). The CDR3 runs 14 residues. CDR1 LNHDA and CDR2 SQIVND come from the germline V gene (reference sequence). Trimming shortened V by 5 bases and J by 5 bases, and 13 bases separated the two germline ends. Here the CDR3 reads CASSRPLGENIQYF. The DNA of the CDR3 is TGTGCCAGTAGTCGCCCGCTAGGGGAAAACATTCAGTACTTC. Combining the CDR3 with reference TRBV19 and TRBJ2-4 gives the whole variable domain DGGITQSPKYLFRKEGQNVTLSCEQNLNHDAMYWYRQDPGQGLRLIYYSQIVNDFQKGDIAEGYSVSREKKESFPLTVTSAQKNPTAFYLCASSRPLGENIQYFGAGTRLSVL.

J is TRBJ1-2 and V is TRBV19; D is ambiguous. Per germline, CDR1 LNHDA and CDR2 SQIVND (reference sequence). This CDR3 has 14 amino acids. Trimming left V 1 base short and J 0 bases short, with 6 bases between. DNA of the CDR3: TGTGCCAGTAGTATAGCGGGAGCTAACTATGGCTACACCTTC. It encodes CASSIAGANYGYTF.

The rearrangement uses TRBV7-9 and TRBJ1-6, with TRBD1 matching 8 bases. The J segment lost 5 bases and the V segment lost 0 bases, leaving 0 bases of the junction unmatched. This CDR3 has 15 residues. Germline V gene sequence: CDR1 SEHNR, CDR2 FQNEAQ (reference sequence). The CDR3 bases are TGTGCCAGCAGCTTAGCGGACAGGGATAATTCACCCCTCCACTTT. Its translation is CASSLADRDNSPLHF.

The chain is built from TRBV7-2 and TRBJ2-3; 9 nucleotides align to TRBD2. The CDR3 loop spans 16 amino acids. Germline values: CDR1 SGHTA, CDR2 FQGNSA. After removal of 3 bases from V and 4 bases from J, the junction contained 8 bases not matched to a gene. In DNA form, the CDR3 reads TGTGCCAGCAGCTTTGGGACTAGCCAGGTAGCAGATACGCAGTATTTT. Encoded protein: CASSFGTSQVADTQYF.

The V gene is TRBV30, the J gene TRBJ1-2; maybe TRBD1 (6 bases). There are 12 residues in the CDR3. V was trimmed by 5 bases and J by 7 bases, leaving 14 bases between them. CDR1 and CDR2 (germline): GTSNPN, SVGIG (reference sequence). The CDR3 DNA sequence: TGTGCCTGGTCGGACAGAACGGGTGGCTACACCTTC. Its protein is CAWSDRTGGYTF.

The CDR3 DNA follows: TGTGCCAGCAGCCACGGACATGGTGGGCAAGAGACCCAGTACTTC. Translating gives CASSHGHGGQETQYF. The V call is TRBV7-2, the J call TRBJ2-5; possibly TRBD1 for D (5 bases). The CDR3 covers 15 residues. Trimming pared 5 bases from V and 2 bases from J, leaving 15 bases between. The V gene's germline CDR1 is SGHTA and CDR2 FQGNSA.

The chain carries TRBV5-1 and TRBJ1-1, with 7 nucleotides matching TRBD1. The junction had 4 bases not matched to a gene; V was cut back by 2 bases and J by 0 bases. Germline CDR1 SGHRS, CDR2 YFSETQ. The CDR3 has 15 residues. The CDR3 DNA reads as TGCGCCAGCAGCTTTGGGGGGACAGTGAACACTGAAGCTTTCTTT. The encoded protein is CASSFGGTVNTEAFF.

Notes on this clone: The junction departs from germline at one end; a sequencing error may be responsible. The chain links TRBV11-2 to TRBJ1-4, with TRBD1 matching over 8 bases. Germline lookup yields CDR1 SGHAT and CDR2 FQNNGV. CDR3 length: 13 residues. Here the CDR3 DNA reads TGTGCCAGCAGCTTAGTCCTCTGGGACAGGCCCCTTTTT. This gives the protein CASSLVLWDRPLF.

This clone was recorded only once. The chain joins TRBV6-5 to TRBJ2-2, with D possibly matching TRBD2 (6 bases). V was clipped by 2 bases and J by 4 bases, with 11 bases between them. Germline V gene lookup returns CDR1 MNHEY and CDR2 SVGAGI. The CDR3 extends over 15 amino acids. The CDR3 DNA follows: TGTGCCAGCAGTTACGGGGGGATGAGCACCGGGGAGCTGTTTTTT. It specifies CASSYGGMSTGELFF.

J is TRBJ1-6 and V is TRBV13; 7 nucleotides agree with TRBD1. Germline trimming cut 1 base from V and 2 bases from J; bases unmatched to any gene: 5. The germline CDR1 and CDR2 sequences are PRHDT and FYEKMQ (reference sequence). The CDR3 length is 17 residues. DNA for the CDR3: TGTGCCAGCAGCTTAGTGGGCCAGGGGGCCTATAATTCACCCCTCCACTTT. Residues: CASSLVGQGAYNSPLHF.

This clone was seen once. V usage is TRBV7-3 and J usage is TRBJ2-4, with 8 bases matching TRBD1. Looked up from germline, CDR1 is SGHTA and CDR2 is FQGTGA. The CDR3 runs 15 residues. The trim removed 5 bases at V and 3 bases at J, leaving 6 bases unmatched. CDR3 in DNA: TGTGCCAGCAGCCTCGCTGGGACAGGCAAAAACATTCAGTACTTC. As protein: CASSLAGTGKNIQYF.

The genes are TRBV24-1 and TRBJ2-7; a possible D gene is TRBD1 (5 bases). CDR1 KGHDR and CDR2 SFDVKD come from the germline V gene. The CDR3 contains 12 residues. V was cut by 6 bases and J by 6 bases, with 11 bases left in between. CDR3 sequence (DNA): TGTGCCACCAGTCAGGGTCTCGGCGAGCAGTACTTC. Translating gives CATSQGLGEQYF.

The rearrangement links TRBV2 to TRBJ2-7; perhaps TRBD1 as D (6 bases). V dropped 4 bases and J dropped 0 bases, with 13 bases sitting between them. CDR3 length: 15 residues. Germline values: CDR1 SNHLY, CDR2 FYNNEI. In DNA form, the CDR3 reads TGTGCCAGCAGTGGGGGGCCCAAGAGCTCCTACGAGCAGTACTTC. Its protein is CASSGGPKSSYEQYF. The full variable domain, completed using reference TRBV2 and TRBJ2-7, is EPEVTQTPSHQVTQMGQEVILRCVPISNHLYFYWYRQILGQKVEFLVSFYNNEISEKSEIFDDQFSVERPDGSNFTLKIRSTKLEDSAMYFCASSGGPKSSYEQYFGPGTRLTVT.

The chain has TRBV5-3 and TRBJ2-1, with no clear D. TRBV5-3 counts as an open reading frame of uncertain function. Trimming left V 0 bases short and J 1 base short, with 11 bases between. CDR3 length equals 16 residues. The CDR3 DNA reads TGTGCCAGAAGCTTGGATCCCCTTCTATCCTACAATGAGCAGTTCTTC. Amino acids: CARSLDPLLSYNEQFF.

This chain connects TRBV19 to TRBJ1-1, with 10 positions matching TRBD1. In germline, CDR1 is LNHDA, CDR2 SQIVND (reference sequence). The CDR3 extends over 19 amino acids. Germline trimming cut 3 bases from V and 2 bases from J; bases unmatched to any gene: 15. For the CDR3, the DNA is TGTGCCAGTAGTATTCGATTAGGACAGGGGGTAAAAGTTAACACTGAAGCTTTCTTT. It encodes CASSIRLGQGVKVNTEAFF.